The clone carrying this T cell receptor (beta chain) was detected only a few times. The data derive from a study of blood T cell repertoires in COVID-19. Study-level information: Samples taken during acute and convalescent COVID-19 were collected in the United States, Italy and Spain.

Data came from immunoSEQ multiplex PCR; TCRdb stores just in-frame clones and leaves some out. The sample has 60,000 to 85,000 clones, just over 85% seen once. The germline gives CDR1 KGHSH, CDR2 LQKENI. This CDR3 has 15 residues. Losses at the gene ends were 5 bases for V and 9 bases for J; bases not matched to a gene: 15. Sequencing was performed on peripheral blood. The gene calls are TRBV18 and TRBJ2-7; 8 bases agree with TRBD1. This TCR was sampled from a woman older than 75 with active or convalescent COVID-19. CDR3 sequence: CASSSQTGAPGSQYF. DNA of the CDR3: TGTGCCAGCTCATCCCAGACAGGGGCACCCGGATCGCAGTACTTC.